Following are 30 T cell receptor beta chains from one sample sequenced in a study of T cells after yellow fever vaccination. TCRdb re-analysed the 5' RACE reads in MiXCR, keeping a single row per CDR3 protein. This table holds 550,000 to 750,000 distinct CDR3 sequences, around an eighth found once. The sequenced sample was PBMCs, obtained on the day of the yellow fever booster vaccination. The receptors were gathered from a man aged 25-45 years who received the YFV17D yellow fever vaccine.

J is TRBJ2-3 and V is TRBV20-1; 8 nucleotides line up with TRBD2. Germline V gene sequence: CDR1 DFQATT, CDR2 SNEGSKA (reference sequence). The CDR3 covers 13 residues. V gave up 8 bases and J gave up 1 base; unmatched junction bases: 5. CDR3 DNA sequence: TGCAGTTATTCGGGAGGGGGCACAGATACGCAGTATTTT. It yields the protein CSYSGGGTDTQYF.

The chain couples TRBV6-2 or TRBV6-3 to TRBJ1-1; maybe TRBD1 (5 bases). V lost 4 bases to trimming and J lost 10 bases, with 13 bases between them. The CDR3 spans 12 residues. CDR1 is MNHEY, CDR2 SVGEGT, per germline. CDR3 in amino acids: CASSLGPRGAFF. The DNA of the CDR3 is TGTGCCAGCAGTTTGGGGCCGAGAGGAGCTTTCTTT.

The chain links TRBV19 to TRBJ2-3; D is ambiguous. V was cut by 8 bases and J by 5 bases, with 14 bases left in between. The CDR3 length is 13 residues. Germline loops: CDR1 LNHDA, CDR2 SQIVND (reference sequence). The CDR3 here is CASEHRIGDTQYF. CDR3 sequence (DNA): TGTGCCAGTGAGCACCGGATCGGAGATACGCAGTATTTT.

The chain couples TRBV7-9 to TRBJ2-3; 8 bases fit TRBD1. The CDR3 length is 17 residues. The V and J ends lost 2 bases and 2 bases, in that order; junction bases with no gene match: 9. Germline V gene sequence: CDR1 SEHNR, CDR2 FQNEAQ (reference sequence). The CDR3 is CASSLLWGTGLTDTQYF. CDR3 bases: TGTGCCAGCAGCTTATTGTGGGGGACAGGACTCACAGATACGCAGTATTTT.

A few counts support this clonotype. The CDR3 region has the DNA TGCGCCAGCAGTTCTACTTGGGCCGATGAGCAGTTCTTC. This gives the protein CASSSTWADEQFF. This sequence joins TRBV10-2 and TRBJ2-1; no clear D. The CDR3 has 13 residues. Trimming took 5 bases from V and 8 from J, leaving 13 bases between them. Per the germline V gene, CDR1 is WSHSY and CDR2 is SAAADI.

This clonotype has a count of ten or more. The chain recombines TRBV29-1 with TRBJ2-7, with D unresolved. This CDR3 is built from 12 residues. The V and J ends lost 4 bases and 5 bases respectively, with 12 bases between them. Per the germline V gene, CDR1 is SQVTM and CDR2 is ANQGSEA. DNA of the CDR3: TGCAGCGTTGCGAAGGGCTATAACGAGCAGTACTTC. Protein product: CSVAKGYNEQYF.

CDR3 region: CASSFGTGMGNTEAFF. The CDR3 DNA reads as TGTGCCAGCAGTTTTGGGACAGGGATGGGGAACACTGAAGCTTTCTTT. The rearrangement joins TRBV12-3 or TRBV12-4 to TRBJ1-1; 9 positions agree with TRBD1. The CDR3 is 16 residues long. With V trimmed by 3 bases and J by 1 base, 6 bases remained unmatched.

J is TRBJ2-4 and V is TRBV15; either TRBD1 or TRBD2 may supply D (5 bases each). This CDR3 has 16 residues. Between the trimmed V and J ends, which lost 2 bases and 0 bases, there was a span of 11 bases. Per the germline V gene, CDR1 is LNHNV and CDR2 is YYDKDF (reference sequence). The CDR3 nucleotides are TGTGCCACCAGCAGACTCTGGGACCGAGCCAAAAACATTCAGTACTTC. It is translated as CATSRLWDRAKNIQYF.

This chain links TRBV7-8 with TRBJ2-3; 8 positions agree with TRBD2. Germline V gene lookup returns CDR1 SGHVS and CDR2 FQNEAQ. J lost 1 base, V lost 1 base, and 4 bases had no gene match. The CDR3 runs 16 residues. The CDR3 nucleotides are TGTGCCAGCAGCTTAGTGTTACTAGCGGGCACAGATACGCAGTATTTT. It is translated as CASSLVLLAGTDTQYF. The full variable domain, completed using reference TRBV7-8 and TRBJ2-3, is GAGVSQSPRYKVAKRGQDVALRCDPISGHVSLFWYQQALGQGPEFLTYFQNEAQLDKSGLPSDRFFAERPEGSVSTLKIQRTQQEDSAVYLCASSLVLLAGTDTQYFGPGTRLTVL.

There are many counts of this clonotype. The rearrangement joins TRBV7-2 to TRBJ1-6, with D tentatively TRBD1 (5 bases). The CDR3 runs to 15 residues. The V gene lost 3 bases and the J gene lost 10 bases, with 16 bases spanning the gap. Germline assignment: CDR1 SGHTA and CDR2 FQGNSA. CDR3 in DNA: TGTGCCAGCAGCTTTCGGGGGAGGAGTGACTCACCCCTCCACTTT. It is translated as CASSFRGRSDSPLHF.

The V call is TRBV10-3, the J call TRBJ1-6, with 7 nucleotides matching TRBD1. V was clipped by 3 bases and J by 9 bases; unmatched bases: 2. The CDR3 loop spans 13 amino acids. The germline CDR1 and CDR2 sequences are ENHRY and SYGVKD. The CDR3 coding sequence is TGTGCCATCAGTGAACAGGGGAGTTCACCCCTCCACTTT. Protein product: CAISEQGSSPLHF.

This chain uses TRBV6-1 with TRBJ2-7, with 12 bases fitting TRBD2. Looked up from germline, CDR1 is MNHNS and CDR2 is SASEGT. J gave up 0 bases and V 5 bases, and 2 bases lay outside the gene matches. The CDR3 extends over 15 amino acids. In DNA form, the CDR3 reads TGTGCCAGCAGTACGGGACTAGCGGGCTCCTACGAGCAGTACTTC. Translation gives CASSTGLAGSYEQYF.

This clonotype was detected only a few times. The rearrangement joins TRBV4-3 to TRBJ2-5; 7 nucleotides match TRBD1. Trimming took 5 bases from V and 4 from J; bases not matched to a gene: 7. Germline CDR1 and CDR2: LGHNA and YSLEER. The CDR3 spans 14 residues. CDR3 DNA: TGCGCCAGCAGCAGAGGCCAGGGGGTAGAGACCCAGTACTTC. Translation: CASSRGQGVETQYF.

The V call is TRBV19, the J call TRBJ2-3, with D maybe TRBD2 (5 bases). This CDR3 has 16 amino acids. Germline lookup yields CDR1 LNHDA and CDR2 SQIVND (reference sequence). The V gene lost 1 base and the J gene lost 4 bases, with 15 bases spanning the gap. For the CDR3, the DNA is TGTGCCAGTAGTATAGTCCACCTACTAGAGGCAGATACGCAGTATTTT. It yields the protein CASSIVHLLEADTQYF.

CDR3 protein: CASSDFYGEQFF. CDR3 DNA: TGTGCCAGCAGCGACTTCTATGGTGAGCAGTTCTTC. The chain is built from TRBV9 and TRBJ2-1; D not certain. Trimming took 3 bases from V and 9 from J, leaving 10 bases between them. The CDR3 is made up of 12 amino acids. Looked up from germline, CDR1 is SGDLS and CDR2 is YYNGEE.

A remark on this clonotype: Germline is not matched at one junction end, which may reflect a read error. The V call is TRBV7-7, the J call TRBJ2-1; TRBD2 matches 8 bases. The CDR3 is made up of 16 amino acids. CDR1 is SSHAT, CDR2 FNYEAQ, per germline (reference sequence). For the CDR3, the DNA is TGTGCTAGCAGATTAGCAAATAAAGCGGGAGAAAATGAGCAGTTCTTC. It specifies CASRLANKAGENEQFF.

This clonotype has a handful of counts. The genes are TRBV7-9 and TRBJ2-7, with D possibly matching TRBD2 (6 bases). The CDR3 contains 13 residues. The V gene lost 2 bases and the J gene lost 4 bases, with 9 bases spanning the gap. Germline lookup yields CDR1 SEHNR and CDR2 FQNEAQ (reference sequence). CDR3 sequence reads: CASSLMGLYEQYF. The CDR3 DNA reads as TGTGCCAGCAGCTTAATGGGACTTTACGAGCAGTACTTC.

V usage is TRBV7-2 and J usage is TRBJ2-1, with 8 bases fitting TRBD2. V lost 7 bases, J lost 2 bases, and 10 bases stayed unmatched. CDR3 length equals 16 residues. Germline CDR1 reads SGHTA; CDR2 reads FQGNSA. The CDR3 is CASTLGGLGPYNEQFF. CDR3 coding DNA: TGTGCCAGCACATTAGGGGGACTAGGCCCCTACAATGAGCAGTTCTTC.

In its sample, this clonotype was seen a few times. The chain links TRBV30 to TRBJ1-1, with D hard to call. This CDR3 is 13 amino acids long. The V gene's germline CDR1 is GTSNPN and CDR2 SVGIG (reference sequence). Deletions cut 7 bases from V and 2 bases from J, with 14 bases between. The CDR3 region has the DNA TGTGCCTATACCACGCTGGTAAACACTGAAGCTTTCTTT. This sequence encodes CAYTTLVNTEAFF.

With respect to this clonotype: The germline gene is not matched at one end of the junction; a read error may be the cause. This rearrangement joins TRBV5-1 to TRBJ2-2; possible D gene TRBD2, 6 bases. Germline CDR1 is SGHRS and CDR2 is YFSETQ. This CDR3 is 13 amino acids long. In DNA, the CDR3 is TGCGCCAGCCGATGGGAGGTACCCGGGGAGATGTTTTTT. It translates to CASRWEVPGEMFF.

The chain has TRBV15 and TRBJ2-3; D possibly corresponds to TRBD1 (5 bases). The CDR3 loop spans 16 amino acids. Germline V gene lookup returns CDR1 LNHNV and CDR2 YYDKDF (reference sequence). Trimming shortened V by 0 bases and J by 4 bases, and 14 bases separated the two germline ends. In DNA form, the CDR3 reads TGTGCCACCAGCAGAGATTTACAGGCAACAGCAGATACGCAGTATTTT. Amino acids: CATSRDLQATADTQYF.

This chain connects TRBV10-3 to TRBJ2-5; unclear D gene. Trimming left V 2 bases short and J 0 bases short, with 4 bases between. Per the germline V gene, CDR1 is ENHRY and CDR2 is SYGVKD. CDR3 length: 13 residues. In DNA, the CDR3 is TGTGCCATCAGTGAGCAGTACCAAGAGACCCAGTACTTC. Protein sequence: CAISEQYQETQYF.

This clonotype was observed a handful of times. This chain connects TRBV24-1 to TRBJ1-1; D unresolved. From germline, CDR1 is KGHDR and CDR2 SFDVKD. The CDR3 spans 18 residues. V was trimmed by 2 bases and J by 5 bases, leaving 23 bases between them. CDR3 region: CATSDSPPREGRVTEAFF. The CDR3 DNA reads TGTGCCACCAGTGATTCCCCACCCCGGGAGGGTCGGGTAACTGAAGCTTTCTTT.

This clonotype was counted ten times or more. V is TRBV6-5 and J is TRBJ2-2; D unresolved. This CDR3 has 12 amino acids. The V gene lost 0 bases and the J gene lost 6 bases, with 2 bases spanning the gap. Germline CDR1 MNHEY, CDR2 SVGAGI. The CDR3 sequence is CASSYSPGELFF. The CDR3 region has the DNA TGTGCCAGCAGTTACTCGCCCGGGGAGCTGTTTTTT.

This clonotype was seen only a few times. The chain joins TRBV18 to TRBJ2-7; no clear D gene. Trimming shortened V by 2 bases and J by 6 bases, and 11 bases separated the two germline ends. The V gene's germline CDR1 is KGHSH and CDR2 LQKENI. This CDR3 contains 13 residues. This chain's CDR3 is CASSPRIETEQYF. DNA for the CDR3: TGTGCCAGCTCACCAAGGATAGAAACCGAGCAGTACTTC.

The sample holds a few counts of this clonotype. The rearrangement joins TRBV19 to TRBJ2-1, with D perhaps TRBD2 (6 bases). Germline CDR1 is LNHDA and CDR2 is SQIVND (reference sequence). The CDR3 has 15 amino acids. Trimming took 7 bases from V and 4 from J, leaving 17 bases between them. The CDR3 protein is CASTRRAGFYNEQFF. CDR3 sequence (DNA): TGTGCCAGTACCAGGCGAGCGGGCTTTTACAATGAGCAGTTCTTC.

The sample holds a few counts of this clonotype. The chain uses TRBV5-4 and TRBJ2-3; D may be TRBD1 (6 bases). Trimming shortened V by 4 bases and J by 4 bases, and 19 bases separated the two germline ends. Germline V gene data show CDR1 as SGHNT and CDR2 as YYREEE (reference sequence). CDR3 length equals 16 residues. The CDR3 DNA reads as TGTGCCAGCAGCGGTCCTCCCGGACAGACCTCAGATACGCAGTATTTT. This translates into CASSGPPGQTSDTQYF.

There are many counts of this clonotype. V usage is TRBV7-9 and J usage is TRBJ2-2, with 10 bases fitting TRBD2. The CDR3 spans 16 residues. The J segment lost 3 bases and the V segment lost 1 base, leaving 2 bases of the junction unmatched. Germline V gene lookup returns CDR1 SEHNR and CDR2 FQNEAQ (reference sequence). Here the CDR3 DNA reads TGTGCCAGCAGCTTAGGGACTAGCGGACACACCGGGGAGCTGTTTTTT. Protein: CASSLGTSGHTGELFF.

This chain joins TRBV10-3 and TRBJ2-2, with 10 bases matching TRBD2. V shed 2 bases and J 7 bases; nucleotides not matched to a gene: 7. The germline gives CDR1 ENHRY, CDR2 SYGVKD. The CDR3 is 16 amino acids. This CDR3 reads CAISEKEREGVGELFF. The CDR3 nucleotides read TGTGCCATCAGTGAGAAAGAGCGGGAGGGCGTCGGGGAGCTGTTTTTT.

This rearrangement joins TRBV20-1 to TRBJ1-5; 8 bases match TRBD1. This CDR3 has 16 amino acids. After removal of 8 bases from V and 2 bases from J, the junction contained 14 bases not matched to a gene. Germline-derived CDR1 and CDR2 are DFQATT and SNEGSKA (reference sequence). The CDR3 coding sequence is TGCAGTATCCAGGGGGCTGAGTTTATTGGCAATCAGCCCCAGCATTTT. It is translated as CSIQGAEFIGNQPQHF.